This TCR beta chain was observed in a study of neoadjuvant anti-PD-1 for oral cavity cancer. Findings and limits, study-wide: Non-responders to neoadjuvant nivolumab had significantly more clonal PBMC T cells than responders.

Sequenced by immunoSEQ multiplex PCR; TCRdb stores in-frame clones only, minus some. The table includes about 72,000 clones, approximately 84% detected once. The time point denotes: after neoadjuvant nivolumab, at surgical resection. These newly diagnosed stage II-IVA oral cavity squamous cell carcinoma patients had no prior systemic or radiation treatment. Concerning this clone itself: The antigen is not known.

Trimming removed 4 bases at V and 0 bases at J, with 16 bases between. This CDR3 is 16 amino acids long. The germline V gene has CDR1 PRHDT and CDR2 FYEKMQ (reference sequence). The genes are TRBV13 and TRBJ2-7; possibly TRBD1 for D (6 bases). This TCR derives from a person aged 40 to 85 with oral cavity squamous cell carcinoma. The sample in question was PBMCs, obtained after nivolumab (anti-PD-1) treatment. The CDR3 loop reads CASSSRTEWSSYEQYF. The CDR3 DNA is TGTGCCAGCAGCTCCCGGACAGAGTGGAGCTCCTACGAGCAGTACTTC.